A selection of T cell receptor beta chains follows, all from one sample in a study of T cells in tuberculosis. Clones were read by immunoSEQ multiplex PCR, and TCRdb kept only the in-frame ones, dropping some. The sample comprises 30,000 to 35,000 clones, under 95% of which are singletons, and roughly 7% rests with the top ten. This specimen was PBMCs, taken at tuberculosis diagnosis. These receptors all stem from an adult with tuberculosis. Some clones in this sample may be carry-over from other donors' samples. CDR3s include the opening cysteine and the closing phenylalanine or tryptophan. Fields, in order: clone size, D gene, V gene, J gene, CDR3 DNA, CDR3 protein. D genes are given only for firm matches. Clone size is shown for a subset of rows, as once, few, many or a class of expanded clone.

size: -; D: -; V: TRBV27; J: TRBJ1-2; DNA: TGTGCCAGCAGTTTTAGCCCGGGGGGCGTTTCTGGCTACACCTTC; CDR3: CASSFSPGGVSGYTF
size: -; D: TRBD2; V: TRBV5-4; J: TRBJ2-7; DNA: TGTGCCAGCAGCCCGGGGACTAGCGGGGGGGCGGGAGAGCAGTACTTC; CDR3: CASSPGTSGGAGEQYF
size: -; D: TRBD2; V: TRBV11-2; J: TRBJ2-7; DNA: TGTGCCAGCAGGGCAGCGGGGGGCTCTTACGAGCAGTACTTC; CDR3: CASRAAGGSYEQYF
size: -; D: TRBD1; V: TRBV11-3; J: TRBJ2-1; DNA: TGTGCCAGCAGCTTGAGGACAGGGGGCGCGGATGAGCAGTTCTTC; CDR3: CASSLRTGGADEQFF
size: medium-sized; D: TRBD1; V: TRBV6-1; J: TRBJ1-2; DNA: TGTGCCAGCAGAATTACAGGGGACTATGGCTACACCTTC; CDR3: CASRITGDYGYTF
size: -; D: -; V: TRBV5-1; J: TRBJ1-1; DNA: TGCGCCAGCCGCCTCTCAGGGGTGCTGAACACTGAAGCTTTCTTT; CDR3: CASRLSGVLNTEAFF
size: -; D: -; V: TRBV10-1; J: TRBJ2-7; DNA: TGCGCCAGCAGTCTAGGGGGGGGCCCATACGAGCAGTACTTC; CDR3: CASSLGGGPYEQYF
size: -; D: -; V: TRBV9; J: TRBJ2-7; DNA: TGTGCCAGCAGCGATTCGGCGGGTGAGCAGTACTTC; CDR3: CASSDSAGEQYF
size: -; D: -; V: TRBV18; J: TRBJ2-3; DNA: TGTGCCAGCTCACTCCTGGGTAGTCCGGGAGATACGCAGTATTTT; CDR3: CASSLLGSPGDTQYF
size: -; D: TRBD1; V: TRBV7-2; J: TRBJ2-7; DNA: TGTGCCAGCACCCCCGGGGGACAGGTAACCTACGAGCAGTACTTC; CDR3: CASTPGGQVTYEQYF
size: -; D: -; V: TRBV7-9; J: TRBJ2-5; DNA: TGTGCCAGCAGGGCAACAGGGTCGAGGGGGGAGACCCAGTACTTC; CDR3: CASRATGSRGETQYF
size: -; D: -; V: TRBV30; J: TRBJ1-4; DNA: TGTGCCTGGAGTGTCTCCGGGGCAACTAATGAAAAACTGTTTTTT; CDR3: CAWSVSGATNEKLFF
size: -; D: -; V: TRBV19; J: TRBJ1-5; DNA: TGTGCCAGTAGTATAGACAGGGGAGATTATCAGCCCCAGCATTTT; CDR3: CASSIDRGDYQPQHF
size: once; D: TRBD2; V: TRBV5-1; J: TRBJ2-1; DNA: TGCGCCAGCAGCTTGGTTCCAGCGGGGGGATACAATGAGCAGTTCTTC; CDR3: CASSLVPAGGYNEQFF
size: few; D: -; V: TRBV19; J: TRBJ1-1; DNA: TGTGCCAGTAGGAGGGGGGGGATGAACACTGAAGCTTTCTTT; CDR3: CASRRGGMNTEAFF
size: -; D: -; V: TRBV25-1; J: TRBJ2-2; DNA: TGTGCCAGCAGAACGACAGATGCGAACACCGGGGAGCTGTTTTTT; CDR3: CASRTTDANTGELFF
size: -; D: -; V: TRBV29-1; J: TRBJ1-2; DNA: TGCAGCGGGACCGACAGTGGGGCAATCTACACCTTC; CDR3: CSGTDSGAIYTF
size: -; D: TRBD1; V: TRBV19; J: TRBJ2-2; DNA: TGTGCCAGTAGTATGGGACAGGGGGCTGGTGCCGGGGAGCTGTTTTTT; CDR3: CASSMGQGAGAGELFF
size: -; D: -; V: TRBV5-4; J: TRBJ1-2; DNA: TGTGCCAGCAGCTTGAATCACAGGGACTATGGCTACACCTTC; CDR3: CASSLNHRDYGYTF
size: -; D: TRBD1; V: TRBV11-2; J: TRBJ2-5; DNA: TGTGCCAGCAGCCTGAACAGGGGGCGAGGGACCCAGTACTTC; CDR3: CASSLNRGRGTQYF
size: -; D: -; V: TRBV19; J: TRBJ1-5; DNA: TGTGCCAGTAGACCGGTACAGGGAGACAATCAGCCCCAGCATTTT; CDR3: CASRPVQGDNQPQHF
size: -; D: TRBD1; V: TRBV19; J: TRBJ1-3; DNA: TGTGCCAGTACCGAAGCAGGGGACAGAGGAAACACCATATATTTT; CDR3: CASTEAGDRGNTIYF
size: once; D: -; V: TRBV28; J: TRBJ1-4; DNA: TGTGCCAGCAAAAACAGGGCCACAGCAACTAATGAAAAACTGTTTTTT; CDR3: CASKNRATATNEKLFF
size: few; D: TRBD1; V: TRBV30; J: TRBJ1-5; DNA: TGTGCCTGGAGTGCAGGAGGGGGCTGGAGTCAGCCCCAGCATTTT; CDR3: CAWSAGGGWSQPQHF
size: -; D: TRBD1; V: TRBV6-5; J: TRBJ2-5; DNA: TGTGCCAGCAGTTACCAGGGGACAGGGGCGGCGTACTTC; CDR3: CASSYQGTGAAYF
size: -; D: -; V: TRBV4-2; J: TRBJ2-3; DNA: TGTGCCAGCAGCCAAATTGTGGGGGCCGGATTCCCAGATACGCAGTATTTT; CDR3: CASSQIVGAGFPDTQYF
size: few; D: -; V: TRBV5-1; J: TRBJ2-3; DNA: TGCGCCAGCAGCTTGGGACAGCCGAACACAGATACGCAGTATTTT; CDR3: CASSLGQPNTDTQYF
size: -; D: -; V: TRBV18; J: TRBJ2-1; DNA: TGTGCCAGCTCACCCCGTGAGTACAATGAGCAGTTCTTC; CDR3: CASSPREYNEQFF
size: once; D: -; V: TRBV2; J: TRBJ2-3; DNA: TGTGCCAGCAGTGAAGCGCCAAGCACCAGCACAGATACGCAGTATTTT; CDR3: CASSEAPSTSTDTQYF
size: -; D: -; V: TRBV5-1; J: TRBJ2-4; DNA: TGCGCCAGCAGCCCGTATGGAGGGGTCGGGCCCAAAAACATTCAGTACTTC; CDR3: CASSPYGGVGPKNIQYF
size: -; D: TRBD1; V: TRBV7-9; J: TRBJ2-7; DNA: TGTGCCAGCAGCAGAATGGGACAGGAAACCTACGAGCAGTACTTC; CDR3: CASSRMGQETYEQYF
size: few; D: -; V: TRBV6-6; J: TRBJ2-7; DNA: TGTGCCAGCAGTACCTCCGACAGGCCCGGCGAGCAGTACTTC; CDR3: CASSTSDRPGEQYF
size: -; D: -; V: TRBV19; J: TRBJ2-7; DNA: TGTGCCAGTAGTATAGTTCCGGGTCTCTACGAGCAGTACTTC; CDR3: CASSIVPGLYEQYF
size: -; D: -; V: TRBV4-1; J: TRBJ2-4; DNA: TGCGCCAGCAGCCAGTCGGGACAACTAGCCAAAAACATTCAGTACTTC; CDR3: CASSQSGQLAKNIQYF
size: -; D: TRBD1; V: TRBV7-8; J: TRBJ2-1; DNA: TGTGCCAGCAGCGCTAGGGACAGGGGAATCCATGAGCAGTTCTTC; CDR3: CASSARDRGIHEQFF
size: -; D: TRBD1; V: TRBV19; J: TRBJ2-1; DNA: TGTGCCAGTAGTATTCACAGGGGGGTAAACAATGAGCAGTTCTTC; CDR3: CASSIHRGVNNEQFF
size: -; D: -; V: TRBV27; J: TRBJ1-5; DNA: TGTGCCAGCAGTTCCCTCCCAGGGTATCAGCCCCAGCATTTT; CDR3: CASSSLPGYQPQHF
size: -; D: -; V: TRBV19; J: TRBJ1-6; DNA: TGTGCCAGTAGTCCTAGGGACACTGATAATTCACCCCTCCACTTT; CDR3: CASSPRDTDNSPLHF
size: -; D: -; V: TRBV6-1; J: TRBJ1-2; DNA: TGTGCCGGCACAACAGGGCTTTCATCCTATGGCTACACCTTC; CDR3: CAGTTGLSSYGYTF
size: -; D: -; V: TRBV7-9; J: TRBJ1-1; DNA: TGTGCCAGCAGCTTAGACCAGGGTACTGAAGCTTTCTTT; CDR3: CASSLDQGTEAFF
size: -; D: TRBD1; V: TRBV9; J: TRBJ1-4; DNA: TGTGCCAGCAGCGTAGAGGGGGCCGTTGGAGGAAAACTGTTTTTT; CDR3: CASSVEGAVGGKLFF
size: once; D: -; V: TRBV19; J: TRBJ1-5; DNA: TGTGCCAGTAGTAGGCTTTATAGCAATCAGCCCCAGCATTTT; CDR3: CASSRLYSNQPQHF
size: -; D: TRBD1; V: TRBV5-8; J: TRBJ1-2; DNA: TGTGCCAGCAAACAGGGGGCGGCTGGTGGCTACACCTTC; CDR3: CASKQGAAGGYTF
size: -; D: TRBD1; V: TRBV5-1; J: TRBJ2-7; DNA: TGCGCCAGCAGCTCGAAGACAGGGACGTACGAGCAGTACTTC; CDR3: CASSSKTGTYEQYF
size: -; D: -; V: TRBV7-9; J: TRBJ1-2; DNA: TGTGCCAGCAGCCCCGAGCCCTTCTATGGCTACACCTTC; CDR3: CASSPEPFYGYTF
size: -; D: TRBD2; V: TRBV19; J: TRBJ2-3; DNA: TGTGCCAGTAGTATCGTATATGGCGGGGGGGCCCCTAGCACAGATACGCAGTATTTT; CDR3: CASSIVYGGGAPSTDTQYF
size: few; D: -; V: TRBV7-9; J: TRBJ1-2; DNA: TGTGCCAGCAGCCATTGGGGGGACTATGGCTACACCTTC; CDR3: CASSHWGDYGYTF
size: -; D: TRBD2; V: TRBV4-2; J: TRBJ2-7; DNA: TGTGCCAGCAGCCAAGGGGAAACTAGCGGGGGGGAGTACGAGCAGTACTTC; CDR3: CASSQGETSGGEYEQYF
size: -; D: -; V: TRBV29-1; J: TRBJ2-2; DNA: TGCAGCGTTGAAGACCCGGACAGAAACACCGGGGAGCTGTTTTTT; CDR3: CSVEDPDRNTGELFF
size: -; D: -; V: TRBV6-5; J: TRBJ2-3; DNA: TGTGCCAGCAGAGTATCGGGGGGCATCTACGATACGCAGTATTTT; CDR3: CASRVSGGIYDTQYF